This T cell receptor (beta chain) was identified in a study of blood T cells in healthy people across ages. Findings and caveats of the study: A greater number of naive CD4+ cells and higher diversity distinguished long-lived donors from aged donors.

The study isolated at least 7 million PBMCs from each sample. Trimming took 3 bases from V and 4 from J, leaving 13 bases between them. This CDR3 has 15 residues. Germline values: CDR1 SNHLY, CDR2 FYNNEI. As for this clonotype: Its target is not known.

Primers used in a second PCR of about 7 to 12 cycles were a sample-barcoded 5' primer and a J-beta primer mix. TCRdb independently ran MiXCR on the 5' RACE reads; one entry per CDR3 protein. The data hold roughly 1.9 million distinct CDR3 sequences, with around 40% observed a single time. The chain is built from TRBV2 and TRBJ2-1; possibly TRBD2 for D (6 bases). The clonotype was recovered from a human donor in good health. The specimen was blood. This CDR3 is CASSETGGNYNEQFF. For the CDR3, the DNA is TGTGCCAGCAGTGAGACTGGGGGGAATTACAATGAGCAGTTCTTC.